A single sample is the source of the 32 T cell receptor beta chains below, sequenced in a study of cytomegalovirus exposure and HLA in healthy donors. The PCR ran on 60 Vbeta and 13 Jbeta primers. Generated by immunoSEQ multiplex PCR, the TCRdb table keeps only in-frame clones and is missing some. The table has over 150,000 clones, over 65% seen once. Sequencing used PBMCs. The receptor set was obtained from a woman in her 30s in good health and CMV-seronegative.

This rearrangement joins TRBV18 to TRBJ1-2, with D possibly TRBD1 on 6 matching bases. The V end was cut by 2 bases, the J end by 4 bases, with 20 bases between. Germline V CDR1 and CDR2: KGHSH, LQKENI. The CDR3 spans 17 residues. CDR3 DNA: TGTGCCAGCTCACCAAACTTGGACAGCTCCATTCTCTATGGCTACACCTTC. Amino acid sequence: CASSPNLDSSILYGYTF.

V is TRBV7-2 and J is TRBJ1-3, with a tentative D call TRBD1 (5 bases). Germline CDR1 is SGHTA and CDR2 is FQGNSA. The length of the CDR3 is 13 residues. V was clipped by 3 bases and J by 8 bases, with 11 bases between them. The CDR3 region is CASSFRGGDTIYF. For the CDR3, the DNA is TGTGCCAGCAGCTTTAGGGGCGGGGACACCATATATTTT. Drawing the rest from reference TRBV7-2 and TRBJ1-3, the complete variable domain is GAGVSQSPSNKVTEKGKDVELRCDPISGHTALYWYRQSLGQGLEFLIYFQGNSAPDKSGLPSDRFSAERTGGSVSTLTIQRTQQEDSAVYLCASSFRGGDTIYFGEGSWLTVV.

The genes are TRBV5-1 and TRBJ2-1; 11 positions match TRBD1. Losses at the gene ends were 3 bases for V and 4 bases for J; bases not matched to a gene: 6. This CDR3 has 16 amino acids. Germline values: CDR1 SGHRS, CDR2 YFSETQ. Here the CDR3 reads CASSSPGQGVYNEQFF. In nucleotides, the CDR3 is TGCGCCAGCAGCTCTCCGGGACAGGGGGTATACAATGAGCAGTTCTTC.

The V and J genes are TRBV5-1 and TRBJ2-5, with 14 bases fitting TRBD2. Germline-derived CDR1 and CDR2 are SGHRS and YFSETQ. V shed 6 bases, J shed 3 bases, and the junction held 7 bases outside the gene matches. The CDR3 spans 16 residues. CDR3 DNA: TGCGCCAGCACCCGACTAGCGGGAGGGGGAAAAGAGACCCAGTACTTC. This encodes CASTRLAGGGKETQYF.

This clone was detected only a few times. This chain links TRBV5-6 with TRBJ2-7; TRBD1 agrees at 10 bases. With V trimmed by 2 bases and J by 7 bases, 6 bases remained unmatched. The CDR3 loop spans 14 amino acids. From germline, CDR1 is SGHDT and CDR2 YYEEEE. CDR3 DNA sequence: TGTGCCAGCAGCTTTGGGACAGGGGTTGAAGAGCAGTACTTC. Translated: CASSFGTGVEEQYF.

This chain's CDR3 is CASRLYEQYF. In nucleotides, the CDR3 is TGTGCCAGCAGACTCTACGAGCAGTACTTC. The rearrangement joins TRBV6-4 to TRBJ2-7, with no clear D. V shed 6 bases and J shed 3 bases, with 3 bases lying between them. From germline, CDR1 is MRHNA and CDR2 SNTAGT. This CDR3 is built from 10 residues.

This chain uses TRBV5-1 with TRBJ2-5, with TRBD1 matching over 8 bases. V shed 4 bases and J 0 bases; nucleotides not matched to a gene: 5. CDR3 length: 15 residues. The V gene's germline CDR1 is SGHRS and CDR2 YFSETQ. The DNA of the CDR3 is TGCGCCAGCAGCATTGGACAGGGCTACCAAGAGACCCAGTACTTC. Translation gives CASSIGQGYQETQYF.

V gene TRBV5-4 combines with J gene TRBJ1-2, with D possibly being TRBD1 (6 bases). The V end was cut by 3 bases, the J end by 2 bases, with 17 bases between. CDR3 length: 16 amino acids. In germline, CDR1 is SGHNT, CDR2 YYREEE (reference sequence). In DNA, the CDR3 is TGTGCCAGCAGCTCTAAAGGGGGGGGAAGGAACTATGGCTACACCTTC. The encoded protein is CASSSKGGGRNYGYTF. The full variable domain, in which reference TRBV5-4 and TRBJ1-2 provide the parts outside the CDR3, is ETGVTQSPTHLIKTRGQQVTLRCSSQSGHNTVSWYQQALGQGPQFIFQYYREEENGRGNFPPRFSGLQFPNYSSELNVNALELDDSALYLCASSSKGGGRNYGYTFGSGTRLTVV.

The chain is built from TRBV6-5 and TRBJ2-7, with TRBD1 matching over 7 bases. The CDR3 length is 14 residues. CDR1 and CDR2 from the germline V gene are MNHEY and SVGAGI. V was clipped by 5 bases and J by 0 bases; unmatched bases: 4. In nucleotides, the CDR3 is TGTGCCAGCAGTGAAGGGGACAGCTCCTACGAGCAGTACTTC. Its protein product is CASSEGDSSYEQYF.

The rearrangement uses TRBV5-1 and TRBJ2-7; TRBD1 aligns across 10 bases. The CDR3 is 16 amino acids. Germline assignment: CDR1 SGHRS and CDR2 YFSETQ. After removal of 0 bases from V and 4 bases from J, the junction contained 7 bases not matched to a gene. The CDR3 region has the DNA TGCGCCAGCAGCTTGGCTGTCCCGGGACAGGGGTACGAGCAGTACTTC. Protein: CASSLAVPGQGYEQYF.

V and J are TRBV6-1 and TRBJ2-3, with 7 bases aligning to TRBD2. Trimming took 2 bases from V and 3 from J; bases not matched to a gene: 8. The CDR3 has 16 residues. Per germline, CDR1 MNHNS and CDR2 SASEGT. In DNA, the CDR3 is TGTGCCAGCAGTGAATACTCGCGGGGGAGGACAGATACGCAGTATTTT. Translating it yields CASSEYSRGRTDTQYF.

This clone came up once. The rearrangement uses TRBV6-1 and TRBJ2-5; D is perhaps TRBD1 (5 bases). The germline CDR1 and CDR2 sequences are MNHNS and SASEGT. Deletions cut 4 bases from V and 1 base from J, with 19 bases between. CDR3 length: 17 residues. CDR3 region: CASSGPSGNRRQETQYF. The CDR3 coding sequence is TGTGCCAGCAGTGGACCCTCAGGGAACAGGCGCCAAGAGACCCAGTACTTC.

The V and J genes are TRBV4-2 and TRBJ2-1, with a weak D call TRBD2 (7 bases). CDR3 size: 16 residues. Germline V gives CDR1 LGHNA, CDR2 YNFKEQ. V dropped 3 bases and J dropped 5 bases, with 17 bases sitting between them. The CDR3 sequence: CASSQTLAGANNEQFF. The CDR3 DNA reads as TGTGCCAGCAGCCAGACACTGGCGGGGGCCAACAATGAGCAGTTCTTC.

CDR3 loop: CASSLDGRSPQHF. The CDR3 DNA is TGTGCCAGCAGCTTGGACGGGAGATCGCCCCAGCATTTT. This chain links TRBV5-8 with TRBJ1-5; D remains unclear. The CDR3 consists of 13 residues. The V gene lost 0 bases and the J gene lost 9 bases, with 10 bases spanning the gap. Germline lookup yields CDR1 SGHTS and CDR2 YDEGEE.

The V gene is TRBV10-3, the J gene TRBJ1-6; the D gene is possibly TRBD1 (6 bases). Trimming left V 8 bases short and J 12 bases short, with 17 bases between. The CDR3 extends over 13 amino acids. Per the germline V gene, CDR1 is ENHRY and CDR2 is SYGVKD. CDR3 nucleotides: TGTGCCATCCAGCCGGGGCCAGGGGTACCCCTCCACTTT. Translated: CAIQPGPGVPLHF.

This chain links TRBV19 with TRBJ1-5; D perhaps matches TRBD1 (6 bases). Trimming took 5 bases from V and 11 from J, leaving 19 bases between them. Per the germline V gene, CDR1 is LNHDA and CDR2 is SQIVND (reference sequence). CDR3 size: 14 residues. Here the CDR3 reads CASSYREGGEAQHF. CDR3 DNA: TGTGCCAGTAGTTACAGGGAGGGGGGCGAAGCCCAGCATTTT.

The chain couples TRBV6-5 to TRBJ2-3; 9 nucleotides agree with TRBD1. The germline gives CDR1 MNHEY, CDR2 SVGAGI. After removal of 5 bases from V and 6 bases from J, the junction contained 6 bases not matched to a gene. This CDR3 spans 14 amino acids. The chain's CDR3 is CASSLRTGVDTQYF. The DNA for the CDR3 is TGTGCCAGCAGTCTCCGGACAGGGGTGGATACGCAGTATTTT.

In DNA form, the CDR3 reads TGTGCCATCAGTGAGAGGGGAACAGGGGTCACTGAAGCTTTCTTT. It yields the protein CAISERGTGVTEAFF. The chain employs TRBV10-3 and TRBJ1-1; 7 positions agree with TRBD1. The CDR3 runs to 15 residues. V lost 2 bases, J lost 4 bases, and 7 bases stayed unmatched. From germline, CDR1 is ENHRY and CDR2 SYGVKD.

This clone was seen only once. The junction departs from the called germline gene at one end, perhaps through a read error. The chain links TRBV4-1 to TRBJ1-2; D ambiguous. Germline CDR1 is MGHRA and CDR2 is YSYEKL. The CDR3 extends over 15 amino acids. The CDR3 loop reads CASSQGRQMNYGYTF. CDR3 sequence (DNA): TGTGCCAGCAGCCAAGGGCGGCAGATGAACTATGGCTACACCTTC.

As DNA, the CDR3 is TGCGCCAGCAGCTCCACGGGACTCCTGAGGAACACTGAAGCTTTCTTT. Amino acid sequence: CASSSTGLLRNTEAFF. The V gene is TRBV5-1, the J gene TRBJ1-1; D possibly corresponds to TRBD1 (5 bases). The germline gives CDR1 SGHRS, CDR2 YFSETQ. The V gene lost 3 bases and the J gene lost 1 base, with 16 bases spanning the gap. The CDR3 loop spans 16 amino acids.

The CDR3 coding sequence is TGTGCCAGCAGCTTAGGAAGACAGGGGGCTTATGGCTACACCTTC. Translation gives CASSLGRQGAYGYTF. The chain joins TRBV7-8 to TRBJ1-2; 10 positions agree with TRBD1. The CDR3 covers 15 residues. Germline V gene lookup returns CDR1 SGHVS and CDR2 FQNEAQ. V lost 1 base, J lost 5 bases, and 4 bases stayed unmatched.

The genes are TRBV7-6 and TRBJ2-2; 8 nucleotides match TRBD2. The V segment lost 11 bases and the J segment 5 bases; nucleotides outside the gene matches: 7. The CDR3 loop spans 13 amino acids. Germline CDR1 SGHVS, CDR2 FNYEAQ. CDR3 nucleotides: TGTGCCGTTACTAGCGGAGTTACCGGGGAGCTGTTTTTT. Residues: CAVTSGVTGELFF.

This clone has only one observation. This chain joins TRBV10-3 and TRBJ1-2, with 9 bases lining up with TRBD1. The germline V gene has CDR1 ENHRY and CDR2 SYGVKD. Trimming removed 9 bases from V and 10 bases from J; junction bases left unmatched: 3. The CDR3 has 10 amino acids. The CDR3 loop reads CAMGDRAYTF. The DNA for the CDR3 is TGTGCCATGGGGGACAGGGCCTACACCTTC.

This clone has more than one count but fewer than ten. The chain uses TRBV5-6 and TRBJ2-1; 14 bases are shared with TRBD2. Germline V gene lookup returns CDR1 SGHDT and CDR2 YYEEEE. CDR3 length equals 16 residues. The V gene end was trimmed by 3 bases and the J gene end by 8 bases; junction bases not matched to a gene: 7. CDR3 bases: TGTGCCAGCAGCTCAATGACTAGCGGGGGGGAGGATGAGCAGTTCTTC. This codes for CASSSMTSGGEDEQFF. The full variable domain, with the rest looked up from reference TRBV5-6 and TRBJ2-1, is DAGVTQSPTHLIKTRGQQVTLRCSPKSGHDTVSWYQQALGQGPQFIFQYYEEEERQRGNFPDRFSGHQFPNYSSELNVNALLLGDSALYLCASSSMTSGGEDEQFFGPGTRLTVL.

The CDR3 sequence is CASSGESREQYF. CDR3 bases: TGTGCCAGTAGCGGGGAGTCGAGGGAGCAGTACTTC. The chain employs TRBV10-3 and TRBJ2-7, with 8 bases fitting TRBD2. The CDR3 totals 12 residues. With V trimmed by 10 bases and J by 7 bases, 9 bases remained unmatched. The germline gives CDR1 ENHRY, CDR2 SYGVKD.

This clone has a handful of counts. This chain connects TRBV19 to TRBJ1-2; D uncertain. The germline V gene has CDR1 LNHDA and CDR2 SQIVND (reference sequence). The CDR3 has 14 residues. The ends were cut back, 7 bases at V and 3 bases at J, with 15 bases in the middle. The CDR3 DNA sequence: TGTGCCAGTACCAGACGAGGGTGGGACTATGGCTACACCTTC. This sequence encodes CASTRRGWDYGYTF.

This sequence joins TRBV29-1 and TRBJ2-2, with a possible D match to TRBD2 (7 bases). This CDR3 is 12 amino acids long. The germline V and J ends were trimmed by 5 bases and 5 bases, with 9 bases remaining between them. The germline V gene encodes CDR1 SQVTM and CDR2 ANQGSEA. CDR3 in amino acids: CSVKGGTGELFF. In DNA form, the CDR3 reads TGCAGCGTTAAGGGGGGGACCGGGGAGCTGTTTTTT.

The chain links TRBV28 to TRBJ1-1, with 8 bases lining up with TRBD1. The germline V gene has CDR1 MDHEN and CDR2 SYDVKM. Germline trimming cut 4 bases from V and 11 bases from J; bases unmatched to any gene: 12. This CDR3 has 14 residues. The CDR3 reads CASSSTGQGRNAFF. The CDR3 coding sequence is TGTGCCAGCAGTTCGACCGGACAGGGAAGGAATGCTTTCTTT.

The CDR3 DNA follows: TGTGCCAGCTCACCATCGGCAGGGGCCGCGGACACTGAAGCTTTCTTT. This encodes CASSPSAGAADTEAFF. The V call is TRBV18, the J call TRBJ1-1; a weak D match, TRBD1 (6 bases). Germline CDR1 is KGHSH and CDR2 is LQKENI. CDR3 length: 16 amino acids. The V end lost 2 bases, the J end lost 3 bases, and 16 bases lay between the germline ends.

To note about this clone: One end of the junction varies from germline; a read error may be responsible. The chain combines TRBV5-4 with TRBJ2-1; possible D gene TRBD1, 6 bases. CDR3 length: 13 residues. Per the germline V gene, CDR1 is SGHNT and CDR2 is YYREEE (reference sequence). The chain's CDR3 is CASSLASTGPGVF. Written as DNA, the CDR3 is TGTGCCAGCAGCTTGGCATCTACAGGGCCCGGGGTCTTC.

The sample holds a few counts of this clone. V gene TRBV20-1 combines with J gene TRBJ1-1; D gene ambiguous. The CDR3 length is 10 residues. Trimming stripped 3 bases from V and 13 bases from J, with 12 bases between. CDR1 DFQATT and CDR2 SNEGSKA come from the germline V gene (reference sequence). DNA for the CDR3: TGCAGTGCTAGGGGCCCTCGGGGTTTCTTT. This encodes CSARGPRGFF.

V is TRBV11-2 and J is TRBJ2-3, with a possible D match to TRBD2 (6 bases). This CDR3 is built from 16 residues. V was cut by 1 base and J by 2 bases, with 13 bases left in between. CDR1 and CDR2 from the germline V gene are SGHAT and FQNNGV. CDR3 loop: CASSLVGGSPTDTQYF. CDR3 nucleotide sequence: TGTGCCAGCAGCTTAGTTGGGGGGTCTCCCACAGATACGCAGTATTTT.